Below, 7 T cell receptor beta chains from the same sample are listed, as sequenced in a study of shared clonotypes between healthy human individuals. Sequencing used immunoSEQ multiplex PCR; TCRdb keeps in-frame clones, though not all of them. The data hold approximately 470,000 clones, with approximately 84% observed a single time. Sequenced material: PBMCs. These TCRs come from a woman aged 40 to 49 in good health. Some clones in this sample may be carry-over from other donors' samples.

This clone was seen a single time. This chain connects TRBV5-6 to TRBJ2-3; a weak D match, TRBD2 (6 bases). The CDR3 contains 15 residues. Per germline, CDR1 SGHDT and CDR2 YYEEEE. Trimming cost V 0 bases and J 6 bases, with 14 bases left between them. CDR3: CASSLDGGAFDTQYF. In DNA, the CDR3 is TGTGCCAGCAGCTTGGATGGCGGGGCCTTTGATACGCAGTATTTT.

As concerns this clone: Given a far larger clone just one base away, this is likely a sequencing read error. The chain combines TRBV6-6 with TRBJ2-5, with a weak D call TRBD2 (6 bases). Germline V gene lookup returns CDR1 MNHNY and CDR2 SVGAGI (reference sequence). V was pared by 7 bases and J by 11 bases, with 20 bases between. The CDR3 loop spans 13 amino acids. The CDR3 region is CASKWRGLGEQYF. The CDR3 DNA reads TGTGCCAGCAAATGGAGGGGCCTTGGAGAGCAGTACTTC.

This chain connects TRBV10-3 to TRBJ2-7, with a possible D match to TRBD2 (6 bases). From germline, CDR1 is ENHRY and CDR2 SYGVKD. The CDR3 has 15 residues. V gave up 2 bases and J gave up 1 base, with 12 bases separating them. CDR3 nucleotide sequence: TGTGCCATCAGTGAGCAAGCTAGCGTTTCCTACGAGCAGTACTTC. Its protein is CAISEQASVSYEQYF.

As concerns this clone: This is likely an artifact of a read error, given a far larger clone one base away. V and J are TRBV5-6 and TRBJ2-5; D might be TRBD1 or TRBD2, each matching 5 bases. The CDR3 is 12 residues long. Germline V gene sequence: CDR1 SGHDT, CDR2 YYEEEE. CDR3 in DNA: TGTGCCAGCAGCTCTGGGGGAGAGGCCCAGTACTTC. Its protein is CASSSGGEAQYF.

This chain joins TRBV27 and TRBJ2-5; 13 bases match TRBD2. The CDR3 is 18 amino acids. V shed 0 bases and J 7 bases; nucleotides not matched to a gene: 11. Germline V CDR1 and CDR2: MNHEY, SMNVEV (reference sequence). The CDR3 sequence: CASSLSPTGLAGQGTQYF. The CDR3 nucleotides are TGTGCCAGCAGTTTATCCCCCACGGGACTAGCGGGGCAGGGGACCCAGTACTTC.

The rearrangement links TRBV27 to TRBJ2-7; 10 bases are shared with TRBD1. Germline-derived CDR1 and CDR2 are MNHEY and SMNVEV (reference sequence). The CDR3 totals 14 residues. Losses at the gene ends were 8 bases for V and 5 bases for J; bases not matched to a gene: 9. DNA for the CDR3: TGTGCCAGCTTTCGACAGGGGGCAGACCACGAGCAGTACTTC. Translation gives CASFRQGADHEQYF.

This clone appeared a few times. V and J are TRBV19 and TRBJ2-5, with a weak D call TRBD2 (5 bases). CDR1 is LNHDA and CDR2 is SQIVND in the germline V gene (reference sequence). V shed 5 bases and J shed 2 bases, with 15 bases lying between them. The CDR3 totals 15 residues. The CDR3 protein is CASSPRVASQETQYF. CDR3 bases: TGTGCCAGTAGTCCCCGGGTAGCGTCACAAGAGACCCAGTACTTC.